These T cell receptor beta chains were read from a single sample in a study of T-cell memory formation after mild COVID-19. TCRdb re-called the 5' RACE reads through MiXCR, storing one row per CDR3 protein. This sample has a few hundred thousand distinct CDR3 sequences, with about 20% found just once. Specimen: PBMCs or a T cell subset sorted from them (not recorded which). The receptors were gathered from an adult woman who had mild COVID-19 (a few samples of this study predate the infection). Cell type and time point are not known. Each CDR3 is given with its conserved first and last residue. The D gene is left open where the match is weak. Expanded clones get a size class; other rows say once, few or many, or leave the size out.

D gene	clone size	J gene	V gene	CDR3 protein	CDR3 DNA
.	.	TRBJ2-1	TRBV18	CASSPKTAGPIGGEQFF	TGTGCCAGCTCACCAAAGACAGCCGGACCGATTGGGGGTGAGCAGTTCTTC
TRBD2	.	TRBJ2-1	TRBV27	CASSLFFMGLASERGEQFF	TGTGCCAGCAGTTTATTCTTCATGGGACTAGCGTCGGAAAGGGGGGAGCAGTTCTTC
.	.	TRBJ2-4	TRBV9	CASSVGQSPNIQYF	TGTGCCAGCAGCGTAGGACAGTCCCCAAACATTCAGTACTTC
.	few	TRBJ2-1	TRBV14	CASSQVGGTDEQFF	TGTGCCAGCAGCCAAGTAGGTGGCACGGATGAGCAGTTCTTC
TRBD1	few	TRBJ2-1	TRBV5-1	CASSVPGQAEAFF	TGCGCCAGCAGCGTTCCGGGACAGGCTGAGGCGTTCTTC
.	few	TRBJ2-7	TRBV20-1	CSADRSSRGSYEQYF	TGCAGTGCTGACAGGTCGTCGCGGGGTTCCTACGAGCAGTACTTC
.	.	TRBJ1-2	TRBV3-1	CASSQAWTDHGASYTF	TGTGCCAGCAGCCAAGCATGGACGGACCATGGGGCGAGCTACACCTTC
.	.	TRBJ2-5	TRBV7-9	CASSRGTVYQETQYF	TGTGCCAGCAGCCGCGGGACGGTGTACCAAGAGACCCAGTACTTC
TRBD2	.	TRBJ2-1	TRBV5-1	CASSGFSGGPLSYNEQFF	TGCGCCAGCAGCGGTTTTAGCGGGGGGCCACTATCCTACAATGAGCAGTTCTTC
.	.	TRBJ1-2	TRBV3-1	CASSQEEGRWGYTF	TGTGCCAGCAGCCAAGAAGAGGGCCGGTGGGGCTACACCTTC
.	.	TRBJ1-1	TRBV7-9	CASSFRRGNTEAFF	TGTGCCAGCAGCTTCAGGAGAGGAAACACTGAAGCTTTCTTT
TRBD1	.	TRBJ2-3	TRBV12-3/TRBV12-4	CASSDTGQSTDTQYF	TGTGCCAGCAGTGATACGGGACAGTCCACAGATACGCAGTATTTT
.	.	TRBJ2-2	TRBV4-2	CASSQESTRSTGELFF	TGTGCCAGCAGCCAAGAGTCTACTAGGAGCACCGGGGAGCTGTTTTTT
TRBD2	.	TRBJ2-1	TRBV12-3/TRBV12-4	CASRMGLAGGPNNEQFF	TGTGCCAGCAGGATGGGACTAGCGGGAGGCCCGAACAATGAGCAGTTCTTC
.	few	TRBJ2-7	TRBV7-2	CASSERDTSSYEQYF	TGTGCCAGCAGCGAACGGGACACGAGCTCCTACGAGCAGTACTTC
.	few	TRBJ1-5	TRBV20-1	CSAPHGGIGNQPQHF	TGCAGTGCCCCCCACGGGGGTATTGGCAATCAGCCCCAGCATTTT
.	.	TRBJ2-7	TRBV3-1	CASSRRDISNEQYF	TGTGCCAGCAGCCGCCGGGACATCAGTAACGAGCAGTACTTC
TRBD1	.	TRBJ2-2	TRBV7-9	CASSLSTGGTGELFF	TGTGCCAGCAGCTTATCGACAGGGGGCACCGGGGAGCTGTTTTTT
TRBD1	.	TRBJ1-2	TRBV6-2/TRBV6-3	CASSSGTVVGGYTF	TGTGCCAGCAGCAGCGGGACAGTTGTTGGTGGCTACACCTTC
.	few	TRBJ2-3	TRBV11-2	CASSLEYTQYF	TGTGCCAGCAGCTTAGAATATACGCAGTATTTT
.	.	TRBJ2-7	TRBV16	CASSQTPMTGEYF	TGTGCCAGCAGCCAGACGCCGATGACGGGGGAGTACTTC
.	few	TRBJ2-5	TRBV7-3	CASSLTRSETQYF	TGTGCCAGCAGCTTAACGAGGTCGGAGACCCAGTACTTC
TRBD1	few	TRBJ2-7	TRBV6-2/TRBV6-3	CASRRLGRGQSSYEQYF	TGTGCCAGCAGACGACTCGGTAGGGGACAGAGCTCCTACGAGCAGTACTTC
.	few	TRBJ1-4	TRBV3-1	CASSPNPVEKLFF	TGTGCCAGCAGCCCAAACCCAGTAGAAAAACTGTTTTTT
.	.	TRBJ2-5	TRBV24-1	CATRSGQQETQYF	TGTGCCACCCGCAGTGGGCAGCAAGAGACCCAGTACTTC
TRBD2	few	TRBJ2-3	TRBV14	CASSQSMFSKRDTDTQYF	TGTGCCAGCAGCCAAAGTATGTTTTCGAAGCGGGACACAGATACGCAGTATTTT
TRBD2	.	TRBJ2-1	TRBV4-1	CASSQGRGGIQIF	TGCGCCAGCAGCCAAGGCCGGGGAGGGATACAGATCTTC
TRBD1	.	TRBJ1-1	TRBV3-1	CASSQTGTTEAFF	TGTGCCAGCAGCCAGACAGGGACCACTGAAGCTTTCTTT
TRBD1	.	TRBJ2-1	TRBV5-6	CASSAGTGAYNEQFF	TGTGCCAGCAGCGCCGGGACAGGGGCTTACAATGAGCAGTTCTTC
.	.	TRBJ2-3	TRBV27	CASRPVSTDTQYF	TGTGCCAGCAGACCCGTGAGCACAGATACGCAGTATTTT
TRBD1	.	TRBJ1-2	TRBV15	CATAGGGGYGYTF	TGTGCCACCGCAGGGGGCGGGGGCTATGGCTACACCTTC
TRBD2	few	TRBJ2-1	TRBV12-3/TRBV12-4	CASSLEIGTSSYNEQFF	TGTGCCAGCAGTCTTGAAATCGGGACTAGCTCCTACAATGAGCAGTTCTTC
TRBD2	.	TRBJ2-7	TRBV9	CASSVETSGRYEQYF	TGTGCCAGCAGCGTAGAGACTAGCGGGAGATACGAGCAGTACTTC
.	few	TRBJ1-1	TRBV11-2	CASSSPRLTEAFF	TGTGCCAGCAGCTCCCCCCGGTTGACTGAAGCTTTCTTT
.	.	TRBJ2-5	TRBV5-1	CASRLGVTQETQYF	TGCGCCAGCAGGCTCGGGGTTACCCAAGAGACCCAGTACTTC
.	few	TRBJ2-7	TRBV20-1	CSARDSVSYEQYF	TGCAGTGCCCGTGACAGTGTCTCCTACGAGCAGTACTTC
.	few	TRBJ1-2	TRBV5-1	CASGKTVSDGYTF	TGCGCCAGCGGCAAGACAGTGTCTGATGGCTACACCTTC
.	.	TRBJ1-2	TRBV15	CATSRAGANRNYGYTF	TGTGCCACCAGCAGAGCAGGCGCTAACCGCAACTATGGCTACACCTTC
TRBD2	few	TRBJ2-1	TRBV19	CASSRSGSGYNEQFF	TGTGCCAGTAGTAGAAGCGGGAGCGGGTACAATGAGCAGTTCTTC
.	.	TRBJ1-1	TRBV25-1	CASKERGSTEAFF	TGTGCCAGCAAGGAACGGGGGAGCACTGAAGCTTTCTTT
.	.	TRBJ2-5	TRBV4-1	CASSQVQGAETQYF	TGCGCCAGCAGCCAAGTTCAGGGTGCAGAGACCCAGTACTTC
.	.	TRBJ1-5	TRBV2	CASSDGQINQPQHF	TGTGCCAGCAGTGACGGACAGATTAATCAGCCCCAGCATTTT
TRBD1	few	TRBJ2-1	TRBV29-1	CSVEDLGDRGLNEQFF	TGCAGCGTTGAAGATCTTGGGGACAGGGGGCTCAATGAGCAGTTCTTC
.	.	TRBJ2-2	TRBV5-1	CASSALAGVGPGELFF	TGCGCCAGCAGCGCCCTCGCGGGCGTGGGTCCCGGGGAGCTGTTTTTT
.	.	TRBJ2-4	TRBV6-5	CASSYGRNIQYF	TGTGCCAGCAGTTACGGCCGAAACATTCAGTACTTC
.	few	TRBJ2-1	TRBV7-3	CASSDAGTPLRNEQFF	TGTGCCAGCAGCGACGCCGGGACACCCCTGAGGAATGAGCAGTTCTTC
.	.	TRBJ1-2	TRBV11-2	CASSLVMGGRGYGYTF	TGTGCCAGCAGCTTAGTTATGGGGGGCCGGGGCTATGGCTACACCTTC
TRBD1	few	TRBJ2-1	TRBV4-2	CASSQADRGWQFF	TGTGCCAGCAGCCAAGCAGACAGGGGGTGGCAGTTCTTC
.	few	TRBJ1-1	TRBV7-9	CASQAEHTEAFF	TGTGCCAGCCAAGCGGAACACACTGAAGCTTTCTTT
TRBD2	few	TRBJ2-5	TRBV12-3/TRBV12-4	CASSREGGWPETQYF	TGTGCCAGCAGCAGGGAGGGAGGATGGCCAGAGACCCAGTACTTC
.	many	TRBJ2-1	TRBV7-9	CASSDSRDEQFF	TGTGCCAGCAGCGACTCTCGGGATGAGCAGTTCTTC
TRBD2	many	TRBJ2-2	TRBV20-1	CSAALAGGVGELFF	TGCAGTGCTGCACTAGCGGGAGGGGTCGGGGAGCTGTTTTTT
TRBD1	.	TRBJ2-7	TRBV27	CASSWGQSSSYEQYF	TGTGCCAGCAGTTGGGGACAGTCCAGCTCCTACGAGCAGTACTTC
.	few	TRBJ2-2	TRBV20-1	CSASRPANTGELFF	TGCAGTGCTAGTCGGCCAGCCAACACCGGGGAGCTGTTTTTT
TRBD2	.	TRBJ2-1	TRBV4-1	CASSQDSVAGDNEQFF	TGCGCCAGCAGCCAAGATTCAGTAGCGGGGGACAATGAGCAGTTCTTC
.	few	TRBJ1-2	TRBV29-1	CSVNGYTF	TGCAGCGTCAATGGCTACACCTTC
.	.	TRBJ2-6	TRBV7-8	CASSLGRGANVLTF	TGTGCCAGCAGCTTAGGACGTGGGGCCAACGTCCTGACTTTC
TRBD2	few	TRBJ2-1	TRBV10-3	CAINQAGSNEQFF	TGTGCCATCAACCAAGCGGGAAGCAATGAGCAGTTCTTC
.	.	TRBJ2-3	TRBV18	CASSPPGLGGTDTQYF	TGTGCCAGCTCACCCCCGGGACTGGGGGGCACAGATACGCAGTATTTT
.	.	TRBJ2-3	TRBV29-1	CSVFAGLSQYF	TGCAGCGTTTTCGCGGGCCTCTCGCAGTATTTT